The 5 T cell receptor beta chains listed next were all sequenced from one sample in a study of blood T cell repertoires in COVID-19. TCRdb's copy holds only in-frame clones and misses some; the assay was immunoSEQ multiplex PCR. This repertoire shows tens of thousands of clones, just over 85% found once; its top ten account for 5.1%. What was sequenced was peripheral blood. The receptors were gathered from a human donor in a cohort sampled during active COVID-19.

CDR3 in amino acids: CASSSRTGQNTEAFF. As DNA, the CDR3 is TGTGCCAGCAGCTCTCGGACAGGGCAGAACACTGAAGCTTTCTTT. V is TRBV7-2 and J is TRBJ1-1; 8 positions agree with TRBD1. Trimming took 4 bases from V and 1 from J; bases not matched to a gene: 5. Germline V CDR1 and CDR2: SGHTA, FQGNSA. The CDR3 runs 15 residues.

This clone is large. The rearrangement joins TRBV6-5 to TRBJ2-7, with D possibly being TRBD1 (5 bases). Germline values: CDR1 MNHEY, CDR2 SVGAGI. V was cut by 2 bases and J by 0 bases, with 8 bases left in between. CDR3 length: 14 residues. The CDR3 coding sequence is TGTGCCAGCAGTTACAAGGGGCCCTCCTACGAGCAGTACTTC. It yields the protein CASSYKGPSYEQYF.

This clone was detected only once. The chain couples TRBV6-6 to TRBJ1-2; 9 bases map to TRBD1. Per germline, CDR1 MNHNY and CDR2 SVGAGI (reference sequence). This CDR3 comprises 13 residues. J was trimmed by 4 bases and V by 4 bases; bases with no gene match: 1. The DNA of the CDR3 is TGTGCCAGCAGTTTGACAGGGGGCTATGGCTACACCTTC. Its protein product is CASSLTGGYGYTF.

The count of this clone is one. V is TRBV29-1 and J is TRBJ1-2, with a weak D call TRBD1 (5 bases). The CDR3 has 12 amino acids. Trimming removed 6 bases from V and 8 bases from J, with 16 bases in between. CDR1 SQVTM and CDR2 ANQGSEA come from the germline V gene. Here the CDR3 DNA reads TGCAGCGTCGAGAGGAGGGACCGGGGCTACACCTTC. Amino acids: CSVERRDRGYTF. The variable domain in full, completed from reference TRBV29-1 and TRBJ1-2, reads SAVISQKPSRDICQRGTSLTIQCQVDSQVTMMFWYRQQPGQSLTLIATANQGSEATYESGFVIDKFPISRPNLTFSTLTVSNMSPEDSSIYLCSVERRDRGYTFGSGTRLTVV.

The chain carries TRBV2 and TRBJ2-5, with 7 positions matching TRBD2. Trimming cost V 9 bases and J 1 base; bases outside gene matches: 8. This CDR3 is 14 amino acids long. Germline lookup yields CDR1 SNHLY and CDR2 FYNNEI. The CDR3 is CASSPERGQETQYF. As DNA, the CDR3 is TGTGCCAGTTCCCCAGAGCGGGGCCAAGAGACCCAGTACTTC.